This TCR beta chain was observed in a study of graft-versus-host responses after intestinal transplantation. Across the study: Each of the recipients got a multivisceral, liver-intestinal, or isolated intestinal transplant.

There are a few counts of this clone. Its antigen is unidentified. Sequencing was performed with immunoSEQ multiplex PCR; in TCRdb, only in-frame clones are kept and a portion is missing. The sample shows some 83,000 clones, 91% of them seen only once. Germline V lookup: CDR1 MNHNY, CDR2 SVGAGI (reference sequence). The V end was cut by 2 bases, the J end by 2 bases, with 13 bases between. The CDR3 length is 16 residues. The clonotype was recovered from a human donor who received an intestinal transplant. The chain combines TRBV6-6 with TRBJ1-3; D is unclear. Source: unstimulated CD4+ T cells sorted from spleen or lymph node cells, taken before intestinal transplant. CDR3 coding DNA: TGTGCCAGCAGTTACCCCCAGATGAGGACTGGAAACACCATATATTTT. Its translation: CASSYPQMRTGNTIYF.